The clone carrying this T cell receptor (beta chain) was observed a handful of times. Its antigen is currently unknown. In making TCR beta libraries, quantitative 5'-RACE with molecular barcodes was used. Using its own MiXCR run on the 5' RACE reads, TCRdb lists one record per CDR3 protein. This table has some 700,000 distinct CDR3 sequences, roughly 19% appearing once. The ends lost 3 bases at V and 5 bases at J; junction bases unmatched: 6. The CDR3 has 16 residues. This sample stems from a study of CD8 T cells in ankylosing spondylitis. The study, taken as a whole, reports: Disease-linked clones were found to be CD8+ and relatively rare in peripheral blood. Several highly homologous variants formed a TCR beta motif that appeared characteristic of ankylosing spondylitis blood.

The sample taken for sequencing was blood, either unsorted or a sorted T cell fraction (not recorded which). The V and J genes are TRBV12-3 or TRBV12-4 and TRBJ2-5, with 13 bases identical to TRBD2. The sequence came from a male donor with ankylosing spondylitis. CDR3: CASSFGLAGVGETQYF. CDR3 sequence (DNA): TGTGCCAGCAGTTTCGGACTAGCGGGAGTGGGGGAGACCCAGTACTTC.